This entry lists 10 T cell receptor beta chains sequenced from one sample in a study of read filtering for tumor transcriptome and immune sequencing. This library used roughly 370 ng RNA and molecular barcoded adaptors spanning alpha/delta and beta/gamma chains. TCRdb re-called the reads with MiXCR, one entry per CDR3 protein. The data contain fewer than 150,000 distinct CDR3 sequences, approximately 12% of them singletons. The sequenced sample consisted of a population of CD138-negative cells sorted from bone marrow. These receptor sequences come from a donor at least 40 years old with multiple myeloma.

This clonotype was detected ten times or more. This rearrangement joins TRBV11-2 to TRBJ2-1; TRBD2 matches at 9 bases. Germline CDR1 reads SGHAT; CDR2 reads FQNNGV. CDR3 length: 17 residues. The J segment lost 8 bases and the V segment lost 1 base, leaving 12 bases of the junction unmatched. CDR3 DNA: TGTGCCAGCAGCTTAGGGTCGGCTAGCGGGATACACGATGAGCAGTTCTTC. This encodes CASSLGSASGIHDEQFF. The full variable domain, in which reference TRBV11-2 and TRBJ2-1 provide the parts outside the CDR3, is EAGVAQSPRYKIIEKRQSVAFWCNPISGHATLYWYQQILGQGPKLLIQFQNNGVVDDSQLPKDRFSAERLKGVDSTLKIQPAKLEDSAVYLCASSLGSASGIHDEQFFGPGTRLTVL.

This clonotype was found many times. The rearrangement uses TRBV24-1 and TRBJ2-1; tentatively, D is TRBD1 (5 bases). Germline V gene sequence: CDR1 KGHDR, CDR2 SFDVKD. The CDR3 consists of 13 residues. V dropped 9 bases and J dropped 0 bases, with 8 bases sitting between them. In DNA, the CDR3 is TGTGCCACCGGGGCGAGCTCCTACAATGAGCAGTTCTTC. This gives the protein CATGASSYNEQFF.

Comment on this clonotype: Here the CDR3 omits its conserved ending phenylalanine or tryptophan, so a read error is the likely source. The CDR3 spells CASRDGTGVNEQFL. CDR3 sequence (DNA): TGTGCCAGCAGGGACGGGACGGGGGTAAATGAGCAGTTCCTC. The chain recombines TRBV12-3 or TRBV12-4 with TRBJ2-1, with D possibly matching TRBD2 (6 bases). The CDR3 spans 14 residues. Trimming stripped 6 bases from V and 7 bases from J, with 16 bases between.

At least ten counts were recorded for this clonotype. This chain links TRBV5-5 with TRBJ2-5, with TRBD2 as a possible D gene (5 bases). The CDR3 covers 19 residues. Germline V gives CDR1 SGHKS, CDR2 YYEKEE (reference sequence). V lost 0 bases, J lost 4 bases, and 25 bases lay in between. CDR3 loop: CASSLGARGRNRAGETQYF. The CDR3 DNA sequence: TGTGCCAGCAGCTTGGGGGCCCGGGGAAGGAACCGAGCCGGAGAGACCCAGTACTTC.

This clonotype has a count of ten or more. This chain links TRBV7-2 with TRBJ2-2; 7 bases agree with TRBD1. The CDR3 has 15 residues. CDR1 and CDR2 (germline): SGHTA, FQGNSA. With 5 bases clipped from V and 2 bases from J, the junction kept 5 bases outside the gene matches. For the CDR3, the DNA is TGTGCCAGCAGCGAGGACAGGCTAAACACCGGGGAGCTGTTTTTT. Its translation is CASSEDRLNTGELFF.

Many counts were recorded for this clonotype. The rearrangement links TRBV5-1 to TRBJ2-1; D possibly corresponds to TRBD1 (5 bases). Germline values: CDR1 SGHRS, CDR2 YFSETQ. The CDR3 has 15 amino acids. V lost 5 bases to trimming and J lost 9 bases, with 21 bases between them. CDR3 DNA sequence: TGCGCCAGCAGTTCCTCGACAGAGGCCAACGGTGAGCAGTTCTTC. Translating gives CASSSSTEANGEQFF.

This clonotype was recorded many times. This chain joins TRBV7-9 and TRBJ1-5; the match to TRBD1 covers 8 bases. Germline CDR1 and CDR2: SEHNR and FQNEAQ (reference sequence). J gave up 3 bases and V 9 bases, and 4 bases lay outside the gene matches. CDR3 size: 13 residues. The CDR3 DNA is TGTGCCAGTACGACAGGGGACAATCAGCCCCAGCATTTT. Translation gives CASTTGDNQPQHF.

Of note for this clonotype: A far larger clone is just one base off, so this is likely a read error. The V call is TRBV4-2, the J call TRBJ2-1, with 7 bases identical to TRBD1. The CDR3 consists of 19 residues. Germline CDR1 reads LGHNA; CDR2 reads YNFKEQ. Here the CDR3 DNA reads TGCGCCAGCAGCCAAGAGGGGGCAGGGTCTGGTGTAAGGTCCAATGAGCAGTCCTTC. It yields the protein CASSQEGAGSGVRSNEQSF.

This clonotype has ten or more counts. The rearrangement links TRBV20-1 to TRBJ2-1; D might be TRBD2 (5 bases). From germline, CDR1 is DFQATT and CDR2 SNEGSKA (reference sequence). The CDR3 loop spans 14 amino acids. V dropped 6 bases and J dropped 2 bases, with 14 bases sitting between them. The CDR3 DNA follows: TGCAGTGCCCCGGGGATCGACCCCTACAATGAGCAGTTCTTC. This codes for CSAPGIDPYNEQFF.

Ten or more counts support this clonotype. This CDR3 is CASSLPGSASYNEQFF. CDR3 coding DNA: TGCGCCAGCAGCTTGCCCGGGTCTGCGTCCTACAATGAGCAGTTCTTC. The chain combines TRBV5-1 with TRBJ2-1; D ambiguous. Between the trimmed V and J ends, which lost 1 base and 1 base, there was a span of 12 bases. CDR3 length: 16 residues. Per the germline V gene, CDR1 is SGHRS and CDR2 is YFSETQ.